This T cell receptor beta chain was documented in a study of cytomegalovirus exposure and HLA in healthy donors (dated by TCRdb to about 2017). Regarding the research as a whole: An earlier analysis of 587 of the donors reported approximately 260 Gb of sequence data and 117 million unique TCR beta sequences obtained from about 180 million T cells. In the later analysis, no new phenotypic data were used to find candidate immune exposures; instead, reliance was placed on TCR beta sequences and their occurrence across donors. A later genetic analysis took genome-wide SNP genotypes for about 55% of the roughly 700 donors and used that subset as a discovery cohort. Every discovery cohort repertoire had been produced on one sequencing platform. The aim of the study was to test whether cataloging public T cell receptors could identify signatures of past pathogen exposure. An earlier analysis of more than 450 of the donors used high-throughput TCR beta sequencing to judge whether each TCR beta V gene segment behaved as functional or pseudogenic. The genetic ancestry cluster associated with self-reported Caucasian donors included approximately 85% of the 398 genotyped donors. The T cell repertoires of 666 subjects were profiled by immunosequencing and related to cytomegalovirus serostatus. About 280 gigabases of sequencing data and approximately 85 million unique TCR sequences were included in an early release covering roughly 700 HLA-typed donors. Typing coverage differed by locus: A, B, C, DRB1 and DQB1 were typed in roughly 620-630 donors, DQA1 in roughly 510, DPA1 in 600 to 610, and DPB1 in approximately 450. In a later analysis, previously published TCR beta repertoires from about 670 donors were re-analyzed and high-resolution HLA genotyping was added so that TCR occurrence patterns could be studied. On average, 235,054 unique TCR beta nucleotide sequences were sequenced per donor among a few hundred genotyped donors of the cohort, with 15% to 20% of those sequences being non-productive. Because of strong linkage in the cohort, four or five DR-DQ haplotypes were treated as single units for association and clustering. Donor age, sex, ethnicity and CMV serostatus were compiled alongside the repertoire data. Besides the first cohort of under 700 subjects, a separate validation cohort made up of around 120 different subjects was used. HLA typing covered class I and class II loci at four-digit resolution. To predict cytomegalovirus infection status, the study combined high-throughput TCR immunosequencing, statistical association of individual TCRs with disease status, and machine learning. The research as a whole found: Linkage disequilibrium might explain the correlated functional status among segregating V segments, but an unknown experimental factor could not be ruled out. A later analysis reported that several top co-occurrence clusters appeared linked to parvovirus B19, influenza, CMV and Epstein-Barr virus. In this cohort, only TCR beta chains were sequenced, and detectable features were limited by the absence of alpha or paired-chain data. Strong co-occurrence of HLA alleles, especially DR and DQ, made assigning TCR associations to individual alleles difficult. According to the authors, the approach could potentially be generalized to other disease states and immunological phenotypes. The study listed 150 to 200 TCR beta chains as associated with cytomegalovirus. Across donors, most TCR sequences were observed very rarely, whereas some public TCRs were present in many individuals. According to a later analysis, most CMV-associated TCR beta chains appeared to be HLA-restricted, and the HLA associations seemed to be driven largely by CMV exposure. A later analysis found that TCR association rates varied across HLA loci, with DRB1 alleles showing the most associated TCRs and HLA-C alleles the fewest. A further reported finding was that TCR beta sequences accurately predicted the HLA-A and HLA-B alleles for most subjects in the first cohort. The classifier was reported to diagnose cytomegalovirus status with high specificity and sensitivity in both the original and validation cohorts. The 87-base-pair reads could not distinguish some IMGT-functional V segments, including TRBV6-2 and TRBV6-3, so those segments were excluded. In a later genetic analysis, fewer N-insertions in productive TCRs were reported among donors in an Asian-associated ancestry cluster than the roughly 700-donor mean. In vitro tests confirmed that a few of the cytomegalovirus-associated TCR beta chains recognize cytomegalovirus antigens. The sequencing pipeline was judged likely to have produced a cluster of highly shared sequence variants as a technical artifact. Because HLA typing was unavailable for some donors at each locus, only the typed subset was used in association tests. CMV serostatus was the only immune exposure information available for the cohort. In an earlier analysis of about 550 of the donors, most TCR beta V segments were observed in productive rearrangements about 87% or about 30% of the time, broadly matching IMGT annotations. In a later analysis, HLA-associated TCR beta chains were found to be more clonally expanded and to have lower generation probabilities than equally common non-associated chains. Around 16 rarely observed V segments, including chromosome 9 orphons, were excluded from the earlier analysis of approximately 500 of the donors because counts were too low. A later genetic analysis associated a missense DCLRE1C variant with V-gene and J-gene trimming of TCR beta chains, and an independent cohort replicated the association. Sequencing depth was assumed to be roughly uniform across donors in the presence/absence analyses, though that assumption may not hold. At a false discovery rate of 0.05, a later analysis linked around 17,000 TCR beta sequences to specific HLA alleles.

The cohort comprised some 730 healthy bone marrow donors. Cohort members were all nominally healthy when sampled, although unrecorded immune exposures were likely present. The donor was CMV seronegative and was included in the group of 352 seronegative cohort members. A peripheral blood sample was collected from each donor, and TCR beta sequencing was performed on peripheral blood mononuclear cells. The Qiagen DNeasy Blood Extraction Kit was used to extract genomic DNA from the blood cell samples. The CDR1 and CDR2 encoded by the germline V gene are KGHSH and LQKENI. Counted from cysteine to phenylalanine, this CDR3 has 16 amino acids. Only the CDR3 region is kept as DNA, spanning 48 bases read in frame from base 1. Relative to germline, V is missing 2 bases and J is missing 4 bases, with 7 bases of the junction outside any gene match. The library was built by means of the immunoSEQ multiplex PCR assay. For the multiplex PCR, a mixture combining 60 forward primers for TCR Vbeta segments and 13 reverse primers for TCR Jbeta segments was used. A multiplex PCR assay on genomic DNA amplified the CDR3 region of rearranged TCR beta genes. The amplified TCR beta libraries were sequenced on the Illumina HiSeq System as 87-base-pair reads. The study's processing was this. Across the roughly 640 repertoires, a later analysis counted roughly 84 million unique TCR beta chains, roughly 11 million of which were shared by at least two donors. A nearest-neighbor algorithm error-corrected the raw reads and collapsed the reads into unique sequences, merging closely related sequences to remove PCR and sequencing errors. Alignment of CDR3 sequences to IMGT reference sequences was used to assign V, D and J gene segments. For a sequence to be retained, at least a six-nucleotide match to both a V gene segment and a J gene segment was required. A rearrangement was called productive if the CDR3 had no stop codons and remained in frame with V and J, and every other rearrangement was called non-productive. Following IMGT convention, CDR3 was defined as the stretch from the second conserved V-encoded cysteine to the conserved J-encoded phenylalanine. The earlier analysis of 450 to 750 of the donors excluded any sequence lacking an unambiguous match to a single V gene segment. An earlier analysis of 587 of the donors called V segments functional above 56.7% productive rearrangements and segregating when the between-donor standard deviation exceeded 5%. A statistical classification framework was developed to diagnose cytomegalovirus status using the catalog of TCR beta chain sequences. In a later analysis, V and J genes were assigned by comparing TCR nucleotide sequences against IMGT/GENE-DB human TR gene sequences. A later analysis assigned CDR3 sequences and most-parsimonious VDJ recombination scenarios with the TCRdist pipeline. In a later analysis, every TCR beta chain was defined by the combination of its CDR3 amino acid sequence and its V-gene family, and reads without a unique V-gene family were dropped. In a later analysis, nearly 600 highly shared, low-generation-probability nucleotide sequences were removed to address suspected cross-contamination and a sequencing artifact. In a later analysis, a clonal expansion index for each public chain was calculated from normalized within-repertoire ranks of inferred template counts. A later analysis computed generation probabilities with a VDJ recombination model fitted to out-of-frame rearrangements, and checked the results against IGoR. In a later analysis, TCR-TCR, TCR-HLA and TCR-CMV co-occurrence was scored with hypergeometric tests, and a repertoire-size bias correction was applied to TCR pairs. A later analysis estimated false discovery rates by permuting HLA or CMV assignments 20 times. In a later analysis, co-occurring TCRs were grouped with DBSCAN, and TCRdist sequence similarity was added when clustering was performed within HLA-allele-positive subsets. Co-occurrence clustering excluded repertoires with fewer than 30,000 or more than 120,000 public chains, plus five with anomalous nucleotide sharing. TCRdb provides this immuneACCESS table in a form limited to in-frame rearrangements. Some clones are lacking; in checked studies, under half of them reflect an unresolved V gene, and why the rest are absent is not known. The V and J calls and clone size were taken over from that table, and D and trimming were inferred from the DNA. The table for this sample shows 150,000 or so clones. 1.5% to 2% of the sample is in the top ten clones.

As regards this clone: The clone's antigen remains unknown.

The clonotype originates from a young man in good health and CMV-seronegative. Sequenced sample: PBMCs. The chain is assembled from TRBV18 and TRBJ2-1; TRBD2 agrees with 8 junctional bases. Here is the DNA: TGTGCCAGCTCACCAGGGTTAGCGGGAAAGTACAATGAGCAGTTCTTC. The translation is CASSPGLAGKYNEQFF.